A single sample gave rise to the 18 T cell receptor beta chains below, sequenced in a study of CD8+CD57+ T cells in acquired aplastic anemia. TCR beta VDJ and CDR3 profiles were obtained from a genomic DNA template. Each CDR3 protein is one row after TCRdb ran MiXCR on the reads. The sample yields around 230,000 distinct CDR3 sequences, approximately 60% seen once. Sequencing was performed on sorted CD4+, CD8+, or CD8+CD57+ T cells (not recorded which) from PBMCs. The receptors were sampled from a human donor in good health.

The rearrangement links TRBV7-7 to TRBJ2-7; TRBD2 aligns across 7 bases. There are 15 residues in the CDR3. The trim removed 5 bases at V and 1 base at J, leaving 8 bases unmatched. CDR1 and CDR2 (germline): SSHAT, FNYEAQ (reference sequence). CDR3 DNA sequence: TGTGCCAGCAGCCTGGGGCGGGGGAGGTCCTACGAGCAGTACTTC. This sequence encodes CASSLGRGRSYEQYF. Combining the CDR3 with reference TRBV7-7 and TRBJ2-7 gives the whole variable domain GAGVSQSPRYKVTKRGQDVTLRCDPISSHATLYWYQQALGQGPEFLTYFNYEAQPDKSGLPSDRFSAERPEGSISTLTIQRTEQRDSAMYRCASSLGRGRSYEQYFGPGTRLTVT.

The gene calls are TRBV19 and TRBJ2-7; TRBD1 might be the D (5 bases). Per the germline V gene, CDR1 is LNHDA and CDR2 is SQIVND (reference sequence). The CDR3 contains 13 residues. Trimming took off 4 bases at V and 2 bases at J, with 9 bases between the two ends. The CDR3 loop is CASSTDSTYEQYF. The DNA of the CDR3 is TGTGCCAGTAGTACTGACAGTACCTACGAGCAGTACTTC.

This clonotype came up many times. One base away lies a much larger clone, so this may be a sequencing read error. The gene calls are TRBV20-1 and TRBJ2-5; 11 nucleotides align to TRBD1. Per the germline V gene, CDR1 is DFQATT and CDR2 is SNEGSKA (reference sequence). The CDR3 loop spans 14 amino acids. The CDR3 here is CSARGTGGWETQHF. DNA for the CDR3: TGCAGTGCTAGGGGGACAGGGGGGTGGGAGACCCAGCACTTC.

In the case of this clonotype: It may be a read error: a sequence one base away is much more abundant. The CDR3 region has the DNA TGCGCCAGCAGCTTTTTCTCGGGGGGGCTGCACGAGCAGTACTTC. This gives the protein CASSFFSGGLHEQYF. The rearrangement links TRBV5-1 to TRBJ2-7; 8 bases map to TRBD2. CDR1 and CDR2 from the germline V gene are SGHRS and YFSETQ. J gave up 5 bases and V 2 bases, and 9 bases lay outside the gene matches. This CDR3 is 15 amino acids long.

The chain combines TRBV7-6 with TRBJ2-7; D uncertain. This CDR3 is built from 16 residues. CDR1 SGHVS and CDR2 FNYEAQ come from the germline V gene. Trimming removed 0 bases at V and 1 base at J, with 13 bases between. CDR3 DNA sequence: TGTGCCAGCAGCTTAGCAGGCACGGGTGGTTCCTACGAGCAGTACTTC. As protein: CASSLAGTGGSYEQYF.

V is TRBV20-1 and J is TRBJ1-5, with D perhaps matching TRBD1 (6 bases). Trimming shortened V by 5 bases and J by 2 bases, and 13 bases separated the two germline ends. Germline V CDR1 and CDR2: DFQATT, SNEGSKA (reference sequence). This CDR3 is built from 14 residues. CDR3 nucleotides: TGCAGTGCTGGTGGACAGTTTGGCAATCAGCCCCAGCATTTT. It is translated as CSAGGQFGNQPQHF.

The chain couples TRBV7-6 to TRBJ1-2; D is possibly TRBD1 (5 bases). Germline lookup yields CDR1 SGHVS and CDR2 FNYEAQ. The CDR3 runs 17 residues. Trimming left V 5 bases short and J 3 bases short, with 22 bases between. CDR3 nucleotide sequence: TGTGCCAGCAGCCGCATCCGGGACCAAAAAATGGACTATGGCTACACCTTC. Protein sequence: CASSRIRDQKMDYGYTF.

The chain joins TRBV2 to TRBJ2-3; D remains unclear. V shed 6 bases and J shed 3 bases, with 13 bases lying between them. Germline CDR1 SNHLY, CDR2 FYNNEI. The CDR3 has 14 residues. The CDR3 coding sequence is TGTGCCAGCAGCTTAGTTGGCAGAACAGATACGCAGTATTTT. Residues: CASSLVGRTDTQYF.

The V gene is TRBV20-1, the J gene TRBJ1-5; no firm D call. Germline V lookup: CDR1 DFQATT, CDR2 SNEGSKA (reference sequence). The CDR3 runs 15 residues. Trimming stripped 7 bases from V and 3 bases from J, with 19 bases between. The CDR3 region has the DNA TGCAGTGTTACGAGGTGGGTGGGAGTCAATCAGCCCCAGCATTTT. Protein sequence: CSVTRWVGVNQPQHF.

The gene calls are TRBV19 and TRBJ2-7; the match to TRBD1 covers 8 bases. With 7 bases clipped from V and 3 bases from J, the junction kept 8 bases outside the gene matches. This CDR3 contains 14 residues. Germline-derived CDR1 and CDR2 are LNHDA and SQIVND (reference sequence). The CDR3 DNA reads as TGTGCCAGTACCCCCCGGGACAGGATCTACGAGCAGTACTTC. This gives the protein CASTPRDRIYEQYF.

The V and J genes are TRBV7-8 and TRBJ1-1; the D gene is possibly TRBD1 (5 bases). V dropped 8 bases and J dropped 5 bases, with 21 bases sitting between them. The germline CDR1 and CDR2 sequences are SGHVS and FQNEAQ. The CDR3 is 15 residues long. The CDR3 sequence: CASAGQGASWTEAFF. The CDR3 DNA follows: TGTGCCAGCGCGGGGCAGGGAGCGTCGTGGACTGAAGCTTTCTTT. Full variable domain (rest looked up from reference TRBV7-8 and TRBJ1-1): GAGVSQSPRYKVAKRGQDVALRCDPISGHVSLFWYQQALGQGPEFLTYFQNEAQLDKSGLPSDRFFAERPEGSVSTLKIQRTQQEDSAVYLCASAGQGASWTEAFFGQGTRLTVV.

The chain joins TRBV19 to TRBJ2-1, with TRBD2 matching 8 bases. CDR3 length equals 15 residues. With V trimmed by 2 bases and J by 6 bases, 6 bases remained unmatched. Looked up from germline, CDR1 is LNHDA and CDR2 is SQIVND (reference sequence). The CDR3 loop reads CASSISGGGFNEQFF. The CDR3 nucleotides are TGTGCCAGTAGTATATCCGGCGGGGGGTTCAATGAGCAGTTCTTC.

The chain combines TRBV7-9 with TRBJ1-2, with no clear D. Trimming removed 5 bases at V and 8 bases at J, with 18 bases between. CDR1 SEHNR and CDR2 FQNEAQ come from the germline V gene (reference sequence). This CDR3 region has 14 residues. CDR3 region: CASSHYGTVWGYTF. For the CDR3, the DNA is TGTGCCAGCAGCCATTATGGCACAGTATGGGGCTACACCTTC.

In this sample, this clonotype turned up many times. This rearrangement joins TRBV6-2 or TRBV6-3 to TRBJ2-7; 7 bases are shared with TRBD1. After removal of 5 bases from V and 4 bases from J, the junction contained 11 bases not matched to a gene. Looked up from germline, CDR1 is MNHEY and CDR2 is SVGEGT. The CDR3 sequence is 15 residues long. CDR3 sequence (DNA): TGTGCCAGCAGTACCTCGCGACAGGGTGCTTACGAGCAGTACTTC. The encoded protein is CASSTSRQGAYEQYF.

This clonotype has a count of ten or more. V gene TRBV4-1 combines with J gene TRBJ2-5, with 8 bases fitting TRBD1. Germline lookup yields CDR1 MGHRA and CDR2 YSYEKL. With 3 bases clipped from V and 2 bases from J, the junction kept 8 bases outside the gene matches. The CDR3 sequence is 16 residues long. CDR3 nucleotide sequence: TGCGCCAGCAGCCACATAGGACAGGGAGAGCAAGAGACCCAGTACTTC. The encoded protein is CASSHIGQGEQETQYF.

The chain has TRBV4-1 and TRBJ2-7, with TRBD1 matching 9 bases. This CDR3 region has 16 residues. From germline, CDR1 is MGHRA and CDR2 YSYEKL. Germline trimming cut 2 bases from V and 2 bases from J; bases unmatched to any gene: 7. The CDR3 DNA follows: TGCGCCAGCAGCCAACGCTGGGACAGGGCCACCTACGAGCAGTACTTC. Translation: CASSQRWDRATYEQYF.

J is TRBJ2-5 and V is TRBV29-1, with D possibly called TRBD1 or TRBD2 (5 bases each). The CDR3 contains 13 residues. The V and J ends lost 4 bases and 4 bases respectively, with 13 bases between them. CDR1 SQVTM and CDR2 ANQGSEA come from the germline V gene. CDR3 residues: CSVAPLGGETQYF. DNA for the CDR3: TGCAGCGTTGCCCCTCTTGGGGGAGAGACCCAGTACTTC.

At least ten counts were recorded for this clonotype. An end of the junction does not agree with germline; a read error may underlie this. V and J are TRBV20-1 and TRBJ1-1; D ambiguous. This CDR3 is 8 amino acids long. Germline-derived CDR1 and CDR2 are DFQATT and SNEGSKA (reference sequence). The chain's CDR3 is CSAREGVF. Written as DNA, the CDR3 is TGCAGTGCTAGAGAGGGCGTCTTC.